Listed below are T cell receptor beta chains from one sample, sequenced in a study of blood T cell repertoires in COVID-19. Libraries were prepared by immunoSEQ multiplex PCR; TCRdb keeps only in-frame clonotypes and omits some of them. The sample includes 250,000 to 400,000 clones, more than 75% of them seen just once. Material: peripheral blood. The receptor set was obtained from a man aged 45 to 65 with active or convalescent COVID-19. Both conserved end residues are part of each CDR3. The D gene is left open where the match is weak. Rows may omit the clone size; those that give it use once, few, many or a size class.

CDR3 DNA: TGTGCCAGCAGCGTGACAGGGAGGCGGTATGGCTACACCTTC
CDR3 protein: CASSVTGRRYGYTF
clone size: .
V gene: TRBV5-6
J gene: TRBJ1-2
D gene: TRBD1

CDR3 DNA: TGCGCCAGCAGCCATACTGGGACAGGGCTCTACGAGCAGTACTTC
CDR3 protein: CASSHTGTGLYEQYF
clone size: few
V gene: TRBV10-1
J gene: TRBJ2-7
D gene: TRBD1

CDR3 DNA: TGTGCCAGCAGCTTAGCGTCCCAGGGTAACGAGCAGTACTTC
CDR3 protein: CASSLASQGNEQYF
clone size: .
V gene: TRBV7-8
J gene: TRBJ2-7
D gene: .

CDR3 DNA: TGTGCCAGCTCACCACCGGGACGGGAGGACCTTGGCGAGCAGTACTTC
CDR3 protein: CASSPPGREDLGEQYF
clone size: once
V gene: TRBV18
J gene: TRBJ2-7
D gene: TRBD2

CDR3 DNA: TGTGCCATCAGTGACCGGGAGGTAGCTGAAGCTTTCTTT
CDR3 protein: CAISDREVAEAFF
clone size: .
V gene: TRBV10-3
J gene: TRBJ1-1
D gene: .

CDR3 DNA: TGTGCCAGCAGCTTACCGGGGTTGGGGGCCAACGTCCTGACTTTC
CDR3 protein: CASSLPGLGANVLTF
clone size: .
V gene: TRBV7-3
J gene: TRBJ2-6
D gene: .

CDR3 DNA: TGTGCCAGCAGCCAAGATATCACAGGGGGCTATTCCTACGAGCAGTACTTC
CDR3 protein: CASSQDITGGYSYEQYF
clone size: .
V gene: TRBV4-2
J gene: TRBJ2-7
D gene: TRBD1

CDR3 DNA: TGTGCCAGCAGGCCCGGGACAGGGTGGGGACAGCCCCAGCATTTT
CDR3 protein: CASRPGTGWGQPQHF
clone size: .
V gene: TRBV28
J gene: TRBJ1-5
D gene: TRBD1

CDR3 DNA: TGTGCCAGCAGGATCCAGGGGTCAGAGACCCAGTACTTC
CDR3 protein: CASRIQGSETQYF
clone size: .
V gene: TRBV7-9
J gene: TRBJ2-5
D gene: .

CDR3 DNA: TGTGCCAGCGGAACGACAGGGCCTGGAAACACCATATATTTT
CDR3 protein: CASGTTGPGNTIYF
clone size: once
V gene: TRBV28
J gene: TRBJ1-3
D gene: TRBD1

CDR3 DNA: TGCGCCAGCAGCTTGGCCGGGACAGGGGGCGACGAGCAGTACTTC
CDR3 protein: CASSLAGTGGDEQYF
clone size: .
V gene: TRBV5-1
J gene: TRBJ2-7
D gene: TRBD1

CDR3 DNA: TGCGCCAGCAGCTTGGGACAGGGACTGGAGCAGTACTTC
CDR3 protein: CASSLGQGLEQYF
clone size: .
V gene: TRBV5-1
J gene: TRBJ2-7
D gene: .

CDR3 DNA: TGTGCCAGCAGGGCTAGCGGGGGGTCCCTCACAGATACGCAGTATTTT
CDR3 protein: CASRASGGSLTDTQYF
clone size: .
V gene: TRBV6-4
J gene: TRBJ2-3
D gene: TRBD2

CDR3 DNA: TGTGCCAGCAGTCCCAACCGGGGAAACACTGAAGCTTTCTTT
CDR3 protein: CASSPNRGNTEAFF
clone size: .
V gene: TRBV27
J gene: TRBJ1-1
D gene: .

CDR3 DNA: TGTGCCAGCAGCCATGGACAGGGGGCGGGTTATGGCTACACCTTC
CDR3 protein: CASSHGQGAGYGYTF
clone size: once
V gene: TRBV7-2
J gene: TRBJ1-2
D gene: TRBD1

CDR3 DNA: TGCGCCAGCAGCCAAGATATTCCAGCTCGGAGCTCCTACAATGAGCAGTTCTTC
CDR3 protein: CASSQDIPARSSYNEQFF
clone size: .
V gene: TRBV4-1
J gene: TRBJ2-1
D gene: .

CDR3 DNA: TGTGCCAGCAGTGCTGAATCTATCTATGGCTACACCTTC
CDR3 protein: CASSAESIYGYTF
clone size: once
V gene: TRBV2
J gene: TRBJ1-2
D gene: .

CDR3 DNA: TGTGCCACCAGTGTCGGCTACGAGCAGTACTTC
CDR3 protein: CATSVGYEQYF
clone size: .
V gene: TRBV24-1
J gene: TRBJ2-7
D gene: .

CDR3 DNA: TGTGCCAGCAGCAAGACAGTTCCCTACGAGCAGTACTTC
CDR3 protein: CASSKTVPYEQYF
clone size: .
V gene: TRBV14
J gene: TRBJ2-7
D gene: .

CDR3 DNA: TGTGCCAGCCACTTTGAGAGGGGCAATCAGCCCCAGCATTTT
CDR3 protein: CASHFERGNQPQHF
clone size: .
V gene: TRBV6-6
J gene: TRBJ1-5
D gene: .

CDR3 DNA: TGTGCCAGCAGCCAAGTACGGGGGAATAATGAAAAACTGTTTTTT
CDR3 protein: CASSQVRGNNEKLFF
clone size: .
V gene: TRBV3-1/TRBV3-2
J gene: TRBJ1-4
D gene: .

CDR3 DNA: TGCAGCACTACCCCGGGACAGGGAGGCAATGAGCAGTTCTTC
CDR3 protein: CSTTPGQGGNEQFF
clone size: .
V gene: TRBV29-1
J gene: TRBJ2-1
D gene: TRBD1

CDR3 DNA: TGTGCCAGCAGTTTCGCATCAACCCAGTACGAGCAGTACTTC
CDR3 protein: CASSFASTQYEQYF
clone size: .
V gene: TRBV6-5
J gene: TRBJ2-7
D gene: .

CDR3 DNA: TGTGCCAGCTCACCAGCAGGTGAGGGAAATCAGCCCCAGCATTTT
CDR3 protein: CASSPAGEGNQPQHF
clone size: once
V gene: TRBV18
J gene: TRBJ1-5
D gene: .

CDR3 DNA: TGTGCCAGCTCACCACCAGGGCAGACTAGCGGGAACCAAGAGACCCAGTACTTC
CDR3 protein: CASSPPGQTSGNQETQYF
clone size: .
V gene: TRBV18
J gene: TRBJ2-5
D gene: TRBD2

CDR3 DNA: TGTGCCAGCAGCTTGGGACAGGTTAGCGAGCAGTACTTC
CDR3 protein: CASSLGQVSEQYF
clone size: .
V gene: TRBV11-2
J gene: TRBJ2-7
D gene: TRBD1

CDR3 DNA: TGTGCCATCAGCGGGACAGGGGCAGAGGATACGCAGTATTTT
CDR3 protein: CAISGTGAEDTQYF
clone size: .
V gene: TRBV10-3
J gene: TRBJ2-3
D gene: TRBD1

CDR3 DNA: TGTGCCAGCAGCCCTACCGACTCCTATAATTCACCCCTCCACTTT
CDR3 protein: CASSPTDSYNSPLHF
clone size: .
V gene: TRBV2
J gene: TRBJ1-6
D gene: .

CDR3 DNA: TGTGCCACCTCCTCCAACAGGATCAACACCGGGGAGCTGTTTTTT
CDR3 protein: CATSSNRINTGELFF
clone size: .
V gene: TRBV7-9
J gene: TRBJ2-2
D gene: .

CDR3 DNA: TGTGCCAGCAGTTCCAAGCGGACGATACGCAATGAGCAGTTCTTC
CDR3 protein: CASSSKRTIRNEQFF
clone size: .
V gene: TRBV6-2/TRBV6-3
J gene: TRBJ2-1
D gene: .

CDR3 DNA: TGTGCCACCAGTGATTTGCGTGGGGCGGGCTACACCTTC
CDR3 protein: CATSDLRGAGYTF
clone size: .
V gene: TRBV24-1
J gene: TRBJ1-2
D gene: .

CDR3 DNA: TGTGCCAGCAGCTTAAGGGGCTTTTCGGCAGAAAATCAGCCCCAGCATTTT
CDR3 protein: CASSLRGFSAENQPQHF
clone size: .
V gene: TRBV7-2
J gene: TRBJ1-5
D gene: .

CDR3 DNA: TGCAGCGTTGAATGGCAGAACACCTACAATGAGCAGTTCTTC
CDR3 protein: CSVEWQNTYNEQFF
clone size: .
V gene: TRBV29-1
J gene: TRBJ2-1
D gene: .

CDR3 DNA: TGTGCCAGCAGTAACGGAATAGCGGGATGGAATGAGCAGTTCTTC
CDR3 protein: CASSNGIAGWNEQFF
clone size: .
V gene: TRBV6-4
J gene: TRBJ2-1
D gene: TRBD2

CDR3 DNA: TGCGCCAGCAGCCAAGTTCGGGGGGAGAGACAAGAGACCCAGTACTTC
CDR3 protein: CASSQVRGERQETQYF
clone size: .
V gene: TRBV4-1
J gene: TRBJ2-5
D gene: TRBD2

CDR3 DNA: TGTGCCAGCAGTCACCCAGGCTCGGTAGGCTATGGCTACACCTTC
CDR3 protein: CASSHPGSVGYGYTF
clone size: once
V gene: TRBV6-5
J gene: TRBJ1-2
D gene: .